The TCR beta chain under discussion was sequenced for a study of somatic mutations in cytotoxic T cells in rheumatoid arthritis. In the study overall: Each patient's diagnosis was followed right away by a blood draw (over 29 ml EDTA), before any treatment.

The ends lost 5 bases at V and 5 bases at J; junction bases unmatched: 10. The germline gives CDR1 LNHDA, CDR2 SQIVND (reference sequence). The CDR3 is 16 residues long. TCRdb keeps only in-frame clones here, not all; method: immunoSEQ multiplex PCR. Here the sample spans about 11,000 clones, approximately 82% being singletons. On this clone itself: Its antigen is not known.

Findings and caveats of the study: Relative to age-matched healthy controls, rheumatoid arthritis patients did not differ significantly in CD8+ T-cell clonality.

The chain combines TRBV19 with TRBJ2-1, with 9 bases matching TRBD1. This receptor was obtained from a woman in her sixties or seventies with rheumatoid arthritis. Sequencing was performed on CD8+ T cells sorted from blood. The CDR3 loop is CASSWGLDRGNNEQFF. The CDR3 DNA reads TGTGCCAGTAGTTGGGGACTGGACAGGGGCAACAATGAGCAGTTCTTC.